This TCR beta chain appears in the sequencing data of a study of post-analysis software for immune sequencing data. About the research overall: Disease trajectories encompassed relapsing-remitting, secondary progressive and progressive-relapsing multiple sclerosis.

With respect to this clonotype: Its antigen remains unknown.

General study points: There were roughly 5 TRBV segments more frequent in patients than controls, and TRBV5-6, TRBV5-1 and TRBV20-1 were among them.

Each TCR beta cDNA library carried unique molecular identifiers. With about 0.95 to 10 million T cells as the source, 400,000 to 550,000 cDNA molecules resulted. TCRdb reanalysed the PCR reads using MiXCR and keeps one entry per CDR3 protein. The sample consists of about 770,000 distinct CDR3 sequences, around 42% of them appearing once. This CDR3 comprises 14 residues. Per the germline V gene, CDR1 is LGHNA and CDR2 is YNFKEQ. The V end was cut by 0 bases, the J end by 3 bases, with 6 bases between. Sample: blood. This clonotype was sampled from a girl between 5 and 17 years old with multiple sclerosis. V is TRBV4-2 and J is TRBJ1-5; TRBD1 might be the D (5 bases). The CDR3 region is CASSQEGDNQPQHF. The CDR3 DNA reads TGTGCCAGCAGCCAAGAGGGGGACAATCAGCCCCAGCATTTT.